This is a list of T cell receptor beta chains from one sample in a study of cytomegalovirus exposure and HLA in healthy donors. The data were produced by immunoSEQ multiplex PCR, yet TCRdb's version contains in-frame clones alone and is incomplete. This sample yields under 150,000 clones, of which about 84% are seen a single time; roughly 6.2% belongs to the top ten. What was sequenced was PBMCs. These receptors were obtained from a woman aged 40 to 49 in good health and CMV-seropositive. Both conserved end residues are part of each CDR3. The order of the fields is CDR3 length, J gene, D gene, V gene, clone size, CDR3 DNA, CDR3 protein. The D gene is left open where the match is weak. Clone size is given for some rows only: seen once, a few or many times, or a class if the clone is expanded.

14,TRBJ1-1,TRBD1,TRBV28,.,TGTGCCAGCAGTGCCGGGACAGGGAGGACTGAAGCTTTCTTT,CASSAGTGRTEAFF
12,TRBJ1-2,.,TRBV6-5,.,TGTGCCAGCAGTTTAGCTAACTATGGCTACACCTTC,CASSLANYGYTF
15,TRBJ1-1,.,TRBV7-9,.,TGTGCCAGCAGCCTAGTCGTCGGGGGGAGGGAAAGAGCTTTCTTT,CASSLVVGGRERAFF
15,TRBJ2-3,TRBD2,TRBV11-3,.,TGTGCCAGCAGCTCGGGACTAGCGGGATTAGATACGCAGTATTTT,CASSSGLAGLDTQYF
15,TRBJ2-1,.,TRBV18,once,TGTGCCAGCTCAAATCTTTCGAGCTCCTACAATGAGCAGTTCTTC,CASSNLSSSYNEQFF
14,TRBJ2-3,TRBD1,TRBV5-1,.,TGCGCCAGCAGCTTGACAGGGGCGGGAGATACGCAGTATTTT,CASSLTGAGDTQYF
15,TRBJ1-1,.,TRBV4-2,.,TGTGCCAGCACCCGAGGGCAGTCCCTGAACACTGAAGCTTTCTTT,CASTRGQSLNTEAFF
15,TRBJ2-3,.,TRBV7-6,.,TGTGCCAGCAGCCCCCGCATACTGAACACAGATACGCAGTATTTT,CASSPRILNTDTQYF
14,TRBJ2-1,TRBD2,TRBV5-1,.,TGCGCCAGCAGCTTGGGTCGGGAGGTGGGTGAGCAGTTCTTC,CASSLGREVGEQFF
17,TRBJ2-3,TRBD2,TRBV7-8,.,TGTGCCAGCAGCTTTGGACTAGCGGGAGCTGGTATAGATACGCAGTATTTT,CASSFGLAGAGIDTQYF
14,TRBJ2-7,.,TRBV5-1,.,TGCGCCAGCAGCGGCAGGGGACCTGGCGACGAGCAGTACTTC,CASSGRGPGDEQYF
12,TRBJ2-7,.,TRBV11-3,.,TGTGCCAGCAGCTTATACGGTAATGAGCAGTACTTC,CASSLYGNEQYF
17,TRBJ2-2,.,TRBV4-1,.,TGCGCCAGCAGCCCTTCCCCCCGACAGCCCTTGGTCGGGGAGCTGTTTTTT,CASSPSPRQPLVGELFF
14,TRBJ2-7,TRBD1,TRBV27,.,TGTGCCAGCAGTTTAGGACAGGGAGGCTACGAGCAGTACTTC,CASSLGQGGYEQYF
17,TRBJ2-1,.,TRBV23-1,.,TGCGCCAGCAGTCGGCTGGGACTTTACCGCTCCTACAATGAGCAGTTCTTC,CASSRLGLYRSYNEQFF
15,TRBJ1-5,.,TRBV28,.,TGTGCCAGCAGAGAGACAGGTGGGAACAATCAGCCCCAGCATTTT,CASRETGGNNQPQHF
12,TRBJ1-5,.,TRBV7-9,.,TGTGCCAGCAGCTTCTATAATCAGCCCCAGCATTTT,CASSFYNQPQHF
17,TRBJ2-4,.,TRBV11-3,once,TGTGCCAGCAGTCGAACTAGTGTTGGGTTAGCCAAAAACATTCAGTACTTC,CASSRTSVGLAKNIQYF
14,TRBJ1-2,.,TRBV28,.,TGTGCCAGCAGTCTCCCGAGTGCTAACTATGGCTACACCTTC,CASSLPSANYGYTF
14,TRBJ1-5,TRBD1,TRBV5-1,.,TGCGCCAGCAGCTCGGGACAGGGCGATGGGCCCCAGCATTTT,CASSSGQGDGPQHF
11,TRBJ1-2,.,TRBV5-3,.,TGTGCCAGAAGCAGGGGGGGGATCGGCACCTTC,CARSRGGIGTF
13,TRBJ1-3,.,TRBV5-5,.,TGTGCCAGCAGCTTAACTTATGGAAACACCATATATTTT,CASSLTYGNTIYF
16,TRBJ1-1,TRBD1,TRBV5-1,.,TGCGCCAGCAGATTGGGACAGGGAAGTGGTAACACTGAAGCTTTCTTT,CASRLGQGSGNTEAFF
15,TRBJ1-4,TRBD1,TRBV5-1,.,TGCGCCAGCAGGGGACAGGCGGCAACTAATGAAAAACTGTTTTTT,CASRGQAATNEKLFF
14,TRBJ1-1,.,TRBV5-1,.,TGCGCCAGCAGAATAGGACAAGTAAACACTGAAGCTTTCTTT,CASRIGQVNTEAFF
15,TRBJ2-5,TRBD2,TRBV2,.,TGTGCCAGCTTATCCCAACTAGCGGGAGCAGAGACCCAGTACTTC,CASLSQLAGAETQYF
17,TRBJ2-2,TRBD2,TRBV7-7,.,TGTGCTAGCAGCCAGTCCTTAGCGGGAGTGAGGACCGGGGAGCTGTTTTTT,CASSQSLAGVRTGELFF
13,TRBJ2-5,.,TRBV7-3,.,TGTGCCAGCAGCTTAAGGCAGGGAGAGACCCAGTACTTC,CASSLRQGETQYF
14,TRBJ2-2,TRBD1,TRBV19,.,TGTGCCAGTAGTTTACAGGGGGGTACCGGGGAGCTGTTTTTT,CASSLQGGTGELFF
16,TRBJ2-1,TRBD2,TRBV5-6,few,TGTGCCAGTTCAAAGGGGCTAGCGGTGCCCTACAATGAGCAGTTCTTC,CASSKGLAVPYNEQFF